This T cell receptor (beta chain) was sequenced during a study of preoperative IRX-2 immunotherapy in early breast cancer. The treatment here: preoperative locoregional IRX-2 cytokine immunotherapy. This phase Ib study tested locoregional IRX-2 cytokine immunotherapy given before surgery. The CDR3 is 17 amino acids. The germline CDR1 and CDR2 sequences are SGHNT and YENEEA. V lost 6 bases to trimming and J lost 6 bases, with 24 bases between them. This table comes from immunoSEQ multiplex PCR, and its TCRdb copy is limited to in-frame clones, with some not included. The data contain 40,000 to 45,000 clones, approximately 94% of them seen just once; the ten biggest clones take up about 1.6%.

Here the sequenced sample was tumor tissue, taken after IRX-2 immunotherapy. The source is a human donor with breast cancer. This chain joins TRBV11-3 and TRBJ2-1; TRBD2 might be the D (9 bases). The CDR3 sequence is CASSPRTGLAGINEQFF. CDR3 bases: TGTGCCAGCAGTCCACGGACAGGGCTAGCGGGGATCAATGAGCAGTTCTTC.